This TCR beta chain was obtained from a study of cytomegalovirus exposure and HLA in healthy donors. This CDR3 is 14 amino acids long. Looked up from germline, CDR1 is SEHNR and CDR2 is FQNEAQ (reference sequence). Trimming left V 1 base short and J 3 bases short, with 9 bases between. PCR primers comprised 60 Vbeta and 13 Jbeta primers. Sequencing was performed with immunoSEQ multiplex PCR; in TCRdb, only in-frame clones are kept and a portion is missing. The specimen's table records approximately 72,000 clones. The chain couples TRBV7-9 to TRBJ1-2; the D is unclear. The clonotype comes from a woman between 35 and 50 years old in good health and CMV-seropositive. The source material was PBMCs. CDR3 sequence: CASSLVTGDYGYTF. The CDR3 bases are TGTGCCAGCAGCTTAGTCACCGGGGACTATGGCTACACCTTC.